Sequencing of this T cell receptor beta chain was carried out in a study of blood T cell repertoires in COVID-19. Libraries were prepared by immunoSEQ multiplex PCR; TCRdb keeps only in-frame clonotypes and omits some of them. The table has roughly 280,000 clones, 75% to 90% seen once; the top ten hold under 2.5%. Unmatched junction bases numbered 7, after V lost 1 base and J lost 4 bases. Germline CDR1 reads GTSNPN; CDR2 reads SVGIG (reference sequence). CDR3 length: 15 amino acids. The specimen sequenced was peripheral blood. V gene TRBV30 combines with J gene TRBJ1-2, with TRBD1 matching 9 bases. This sequence originates from a man aged 25 to 40 with active or convalescent COVID-19. The CDR3 is CAWSGTGTGSYGYTF. In DNA form, the CDR3 reads TGTGCCTGGAGTGGGACCGGGACAGGGTCCTATGGCTACACCTTC.